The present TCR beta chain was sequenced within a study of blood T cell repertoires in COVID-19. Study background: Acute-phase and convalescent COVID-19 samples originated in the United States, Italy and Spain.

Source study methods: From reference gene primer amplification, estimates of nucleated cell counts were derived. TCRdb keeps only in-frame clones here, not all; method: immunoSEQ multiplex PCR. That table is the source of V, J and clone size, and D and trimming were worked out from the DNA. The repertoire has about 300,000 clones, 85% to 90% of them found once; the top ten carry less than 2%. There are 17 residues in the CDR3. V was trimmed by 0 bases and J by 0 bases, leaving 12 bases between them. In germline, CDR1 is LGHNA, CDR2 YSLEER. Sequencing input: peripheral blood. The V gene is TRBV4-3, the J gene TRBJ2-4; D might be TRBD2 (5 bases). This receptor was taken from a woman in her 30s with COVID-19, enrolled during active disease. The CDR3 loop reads CASSQDWGDLAKNIQYF. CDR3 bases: TGCGCCAGCAGCCAAGATTGGGGAGACTTAGCCAAAAACATTCAGTACTTC.